This T cell receptor beta chain was identified in a study of cytomegalovirus exposure and HLA in healthy donors. V shed 8 bases, J shed 11 bases, and the junction held 11 bases outside the gene matches. CDR1 and CDR2 (germline): SNHLY, FYNNEI. This CDR3 is built from 13 residues. The PCR contained 60 Vbeta and 13 Jbeta primers. TCRdb's table, derived via immunoSEQ multiplex PCR, lists solely in-frame clones and lacks some. The table includes about 160,000 clones, roughly 82% detected once. The TCR originated in a woman in her 50s in good health and CMV-seropositive. The V gene is TRBV2, the J gene TRBJ1-5, with 8 bases that match TRBD1. The sample consisted of PBMCs. The chain's CDR3 is CASSRLTGEAQHF. CDR3 bases: TGTGCCAGCTCTCGTTTGACAGGGGAGGCCCAGCATTTT.